This T cell receptor (beta chain) came from a study of PD-1 blockade in classical Hodgkin lymphoma. As regards this clone: Antigen specificity is unknown.

With no exception, relapse followed autologous stem cell transplantation in all patients, and brentuximab vedotin exposure varied. Study findings and constraints: The diversity seen at baseline in complete responders resembled that of newly diagnosed patients. Some patients started nivolumab under 1 year after ASCT, and they were excluded. Healthy donors reportedly exceeded newly diagnosed patients in baseline TCR diversity. TCR diversity rose significantly by C4D1 in CD4+ but not CD8+ cells.

Germline V gene data show CDR1 as ENHRY and CDR2 as SYGVKD. Trimming pared 4 bases from V and 0 bases from J, leaving 10 bases between. CDR3 length equals 15 residues. The data were produced by immunoSEQ multiplex PCR, yet TCRdb's version contains in-frame clones alone and is incomplete. The sample shows 40,000 or so clones, approximately 87% of them seen only once. The V call is TRBV10-3, the J call TRBJ1-5, with D possibly TRBD1 on 5 matching bases. The receptor was isolated from a human donor with classical Hodgkin lymphoma. The source was peripheral blood mononuclear cells (PBMCs), collected at baseline. CDR3 protein: CAISADNYSNQPQHF. The CDR3 DNA reads as TGTGCCATCAGTGCGGACAATTATAGCAATCAGCCCCAGCATTTT.